This is a list of T cell receptor beta chains from one sample in a study of T cells in localized non-small cell lung cancer. Profiling relied on immunoSEQ multiplex PCR, and the TCRdb table lists in-frame clones only, not all of them. The data show 75,000 to 95,000 clones, approximately 88% seen once. Sequencing was performed on peripheral blood, taken before any cancer treatment. These receptors came from a man aged 35-69 years with stage I squamous cell lung carcinoma. Both conserved end residues are part of each CDR3. Fields, in order: J gene, D gene, clone size, V gene, CDR3 DNA, CDR3 protein. D genes are given only for firm matches. Size tells how often a clone was seen (once, few, many) or the class of an expanded clone, and some rows leave it out.

TRBJ1-5 NA NA TRBV29-1 TGCAGCGTTGGAGAGAATAGCAATCAGCCCCAGCATTTT CSVGENSNQPQHF
TRBJ2-5 NA NA TRBV7-9 TGTGCCAGCAGCTTTCTAGAAGGATACGGGACCCAGTACTTC CASSFLEGYGTQYF
TRBJ2-7 NA once TRBV5-5 TGTGCCAGCGCTCCGGCGGGGAACGCAGTCAAGCAGTACTTC CASAPAGNAVKQYF
TRBJ2-7 TRBD2 NA TRBV7-2 TGTGCCAGCAGCTTAGCCACGACGGGAGCGGGGGAGCAGTACTTC CASSLATTGAGEQYF
TRBJ1-5 NA NA TRBV9 TGTGCCAGCAGCCGTAATGGGGAAAGTAATCAGCCCCAGCATTTT CASSRNGESNQPQHF
TRBJ1-2 NA NA TRBV9 TGTGCCAGCAGCCAACACGAGGATTATGGCTACACCTTC CASSQHEDYGYTF
TRBJ2-3 NA NA TRBV5-1 TGCGCCAGCGTACTAGGGGGATCGACAGATACGCAGTATTTT CASVLGGSTDTQYF
TRBJ1-3 NA NA TRBV18 TGTGCCAGCTCACCAACCACTCCTACAGGATCTGGAAACACCATATATTTT CASSPTTPTGSGNTIYF
TRBJ1-3 NA few TRBV2 TGTGCCAGCAGGTCGATGGTGAACACCATATATTTT CASRSMVNTIYF
TRBJ1-6 NA NA TRBV4-2 TGTGCCAGCAGCCAAGATCTGCAGCCTTATAATTCACCCCTCCACTTT CASSQDLQPYNSPLHF
TRBJ2-7 TRBD1 NA TRBV27 TGTGCCACGCGCAAGGGACAGGGGTCCTACGAGCAGTACTTC CATRKGQGSYEQYF
TRBJ1-5 NA NA TRBV5-8 TGTGCCAGCAGCCTATACAATCAGCCCCAGCATTTT CASSLYNQPQHF
TRBJ1-1 NA NA TRBV29-1 TGCAGCGTTGAAGGGGGCGGGAGACCCATGAACACTGAAGCTTTCTTT CSVEGGGRPMNTEAFF
TRBJ1-1 TRBD1 NA TRBV7-9 TGTGCCAGCAGCCAGGGACAGGGGGAAACTGAAGCTTTCTTT CASSQGQGETEAFF
TRBJ2-5 NA NA TRBV11-2 TGTGCCAGCAGCCAGGTGTACCAAGAGACCCAGTACTTC CASSQVYQETQYF
TRBJ1-4 NA once TRBV5-4 TGTGCCAGCAGCTTGGAGGGCCCAACTAATGAAAAACTGTTTTTT CASSLEGPTNEKLFF
TRBJ1-6 NA NA TRBV5-6 TGTGCCAGCAGCCCTTCGACATCAGGACATAATTCACCCCTCCACTTT CASSPSTSGHNSPLHF
TRBJ2-3 NA NA TRBV5-1 TGCGCCAGCAGCTTGAGCAGGGGAGGGACAGATACGCAGTATTTT CASSLSRGGTDTQYF
TRBJ2-1 TRBD1 NA TRBV5-1 TGCGCCAGCAGCCTAACAGGGGAGTGGTACAATGAGCAGTTCTTC CASSLTGEWYNEQFF
TRBJ2-2 TRBD1 NA TRBV19 TGTGCCAGTAGGCCGGGACAGGGATACACCGGGGAGCTGTTTTTT CASRPGQGYTGELFF
TRBJ2-2 NA few TRBV10-2 TGCGCCAGCAGTCACACAGGGGAGCTGTTTTTT CASSHTGELFF
TRBJ1-5 NA NA TRBV6-1 TGTGCCAGCAGTGAAAGGGCTCAGCCCCAGCATTTT CASSERAQPQHF
TRBJ2-3 NA NA TRBV7-3 TGTGCCAGCAGCTGGGCAGGGAGGACAGATACGCAGTATTTT CASSWAGRTDTQYF
TRBJ1-5 NA once TRBV28 TGTGCCAGCAGCCGAGGGGTAGCGCCCCAGCATTTT CASSRGVAPQHF
TRBJ2-7 TRBD1 NA TRBV29-1 TGCAGCGTTGTCTTGGAGGACAGGCCGTCCTACGAGCAGTACTTC CSVVLEDRPSYEQYF
TRBJ1-6 NA NA TRBV10-3 TGTGCCATCAGATCGACCCAAGGGAATAATTCACCCCTCCACTTT CAIRSTQGNNSPLHF
TRBJ2-2 NA NA TRBV7-9 TGTGCCAGCAGCCCTACGGGGGCGAACACCGGGGAGCTGTTTTTT CASSPTGANTGELFF
TRBJ1-1 NA NA TRBV15 TGTGCCACCAGCAGTACGAATATGAACACTGAAGCTTTCTTT CATSSTNMNTEAFF
TRBJ1-3 TRBD1 NA TRBV14 TGTGCCAGCAGCCGAGAGACAGGGAGAGGAGGAAACACCATATATTTT CASSRETGRGGNTIYF
TRBJ2-3 NA NA TRBV7-9 TGTGCCAGCAGCTATTCGGAGGGTACGCAGTATTTT CASSYSEGTQYF
TRBJ2-7 NA NA TRBV11-2 TGTGCCAGCAGCTTAACCCAGGCAGGAATCTCCTACGAGCAGTACTTC CASSLTQAGISYEQYF
TRBJ1-6 NA NA TRBV28 TGTGCCAGCAGTTTAAGGGACTCCTATAATTCACCCCTCCACTTT CASSLRDSYNSPLHF
TRBJ1-2 NA NA TRBV7-9 TGTGCCAGCAGTTCCCAGGGGATTGAGGGCTACACCTTC CASSSQGIEGYTF
TRBJ2-4 NA NA TRBV10-3 TGTGCCACGGGCATTGTAGCCAAAAACATTCAGTACTTC CATGIVAKNIQYF
TRBJ1-6 NA few TRBV6-1 TGTGCCAGCAGTGATCAGGGGTCCCTAAGTAATTCACCCCTCCACTTT CASSDQGSLSNSPLHF
TRBJ2-7 NA NA TRBV6-5 TGTGCCAGCAGTTACAGAGGGGGGGTCTACGAGCAGTACTTC CASSYRGGVYEQYF
TRBJ1-2 TRBD1 NA TRBV2 TGTGCCAGCAGTGACGGGGCCGGACAGGGCCGCGGTGGCTACACCTTC CASSDGAGQGRGGYTF
TRBJ1-5 NA NA TRBV6-5 TGTGCCAGCGGTTCCCGCTCAGGGAGCAATCAGCCCCAGCATTTT CASGSRSGSNQPQHF
TRBJ1-4 TRBD1 NA TRBV5-1 TGCGCCAGCAAGTCGGGACAGGATAATGAAAAACTGTTTTTT CASKSGQDNEKLFF
TRBJ1-6 NA NA TRBV4-2 TGTGCCAGCAGGGAACAGGGAACAAGTTCACCCCTCCACTTT CASREQGTSSPLHF
TRBJ2-5 TRBD1 NA TRBV6-1 TGTGCCAGCAGTCGGGACAGGGCTCAAGAGACCCAGTACTTC CASSRDRAQETQYF
TRBJ2-5 NA NA TRBV7-7 TGTGCCAGCAGCTCCTTAATCACGGAGACCCAGTACTTC CASSSLITETQYF
TRBJ1-2 TRBD1 few TRBV23-1 TGCGCCAGCAGTCAATGGGACAGGGGGCCCCAATTTTATAACTATGGCTACACCTTC CASSQWDRGPQFYNYGYTF
TRBJ2-5 NA NA TRBV27 TGTGCCAGCAGTTTATCGTCGAGTCGGGACACCATATCCCAAGAGACCCAGTACTTC CASSLSSSRDTISQETQYF
TRBJ2-6 NA NA TRBV7-6 TGTGCCAGCAGTCCTCGAGGGTCGGGTGGTCTCGGGGCCAACGTCCTGACTTTC CASSPRGSGGLGANVLTF
TRBJ2-3 NA NA TRBV4-1 TGCGCCAGCAGCCAAGATCACAGGGGCGGAGGGGCAGATACGCAGTATTTT CASSQDHRGGGADTQYF
TRBJ2-5 NA NA TRBV14 TGTGCCAGCAGCCAAGAAGAGACCCAGTACTTC CASSQEETQYF
TRBJ1-3 NA NA TRBV6-1 TGTGCCAGCAGTGAAAGCGGAGCCTCTGGAAACACCATATATTTT CASSESGASGNTIYF
TRBJ1-6 TRBD1 few TRBV10-1 TGCGCCAGCAGTGAGGACAGGGTTTCACCCCTCCACTTT CASSEDRVSPLHF
TRBJ2-3 NA NA TRBV5-6 TGTGCCAGCAGCCAGAGGGGGGCCGATACGCAGTATTTT CASSQRGADTQYF